This T cell receptor beta chain was sequenced for a study of shared clonotypes between healthy human individuals. The CDR3 length is 14 residues. The germline V gene has CDR1 MDHEN and CDR2 SYDVKM. Unmatched junction bases numbered 8, after V lost 6 bases and J lost 10 bases. Sequencing was performed with immunoSEQ multiplex PCR; in TCRdb, only in-frame clones are kept and a portion is missing. Of some 2 million clones listed, about 95% are singletons. Only CD45RO-negative cells positively selected for CCR7 counted as naive CD8 cells, so terminally differentiated effector memory CD45RA+ cells were excluded.

The source material was naive CD8+ T cells sorted from blood. The TCR originated in a man aged 18 to 30 in good health. The chain uses TRBV28 and TRBJ1-6; 8 bases align to TRBD1. DNA for the CDR3: TGTGCCAGCAGACCCGGACAGGGCGGGTCACCCCTCCACTTT. As protein: CASRPGQGGSPLHF.